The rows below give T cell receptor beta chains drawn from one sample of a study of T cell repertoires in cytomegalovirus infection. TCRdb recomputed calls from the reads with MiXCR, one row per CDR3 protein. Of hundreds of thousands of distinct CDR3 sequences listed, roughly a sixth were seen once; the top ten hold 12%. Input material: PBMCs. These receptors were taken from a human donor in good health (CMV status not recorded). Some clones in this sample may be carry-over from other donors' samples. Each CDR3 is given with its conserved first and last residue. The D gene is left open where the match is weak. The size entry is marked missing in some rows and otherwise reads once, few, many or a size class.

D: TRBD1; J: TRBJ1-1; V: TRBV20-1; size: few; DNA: TGCAGTGCCCGGGACAGGGGGCGGGGTACTGAAGCTTTCTTT; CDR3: CSARDRGRGTEAFF
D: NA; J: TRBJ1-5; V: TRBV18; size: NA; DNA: TGTGCCAGCTCACCTCAACAGGGTCAGAGCAATCAGCCCCAGCATTTT; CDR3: CASSPQQGQSNQPQHF
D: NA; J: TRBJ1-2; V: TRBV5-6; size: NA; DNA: TGTGCCAGCAGCGTGACAGTAAACTATGGCTACACCTTC; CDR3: CASSVTVNYGYTF
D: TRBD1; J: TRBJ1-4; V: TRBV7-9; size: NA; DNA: TGTGCCAGCAGCTCAGGACAGGGTTATGAAAAACTGTTTTTT; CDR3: CASSSGQGYEKLFF
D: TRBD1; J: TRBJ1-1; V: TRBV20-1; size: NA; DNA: TGCAGTGCTAACTTCCCGACAGGGGATACGGAGGACACTGAAGCTTTCTTT; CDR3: CSANFPTGDTEDTEAFF
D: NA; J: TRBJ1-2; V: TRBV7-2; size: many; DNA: TGTGCCAGCAGCCCGAAGGGGCTAAGCTATGGCTACACCTTC; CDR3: CASSPKGLSYGYTF
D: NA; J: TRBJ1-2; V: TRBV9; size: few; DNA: TGTGCCAGCAGCTCGGCGGGTGGAGTGAGCTATGGCTACACCTTC; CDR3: CASSSAGGVSYGYTF
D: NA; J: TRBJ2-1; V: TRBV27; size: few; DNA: TGTGCCAGCGCCCGAGCTCAGAATGAGCAGTTCTTC; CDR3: CASARAQNEQFF
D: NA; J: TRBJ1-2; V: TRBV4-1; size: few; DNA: TGCGCCAGCAGCCAAGATTTGGGCACGGCACCCCTTGGCTACACCTTC; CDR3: CASSQDLGTAPLGYTF
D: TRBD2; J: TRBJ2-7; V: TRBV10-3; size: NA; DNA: TGTGCCATCCGATCTAGCGGGGGGACCTACGAGCAGTACTTC; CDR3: CAIRSSGGTYEQYF
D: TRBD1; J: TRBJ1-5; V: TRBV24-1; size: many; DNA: TGTGCCACCAGTGATTCGCGGACAGGTTTGCAGCCCCAGCATTTT; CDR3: CATSDSRTGLQPQHF
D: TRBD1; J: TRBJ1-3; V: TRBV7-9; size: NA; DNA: TGTGCCAGCAGCCCGACAGGGGATCCAGGAAACACCATATATTTT; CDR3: CASSPTGDPGNTIYF
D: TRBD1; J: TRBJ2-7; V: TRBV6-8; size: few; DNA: TGTGCCAGCAGTAACGACAGGGGGCCGACCTACGAGCAGTACTTC; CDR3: CASSNDRGPTYEQYF
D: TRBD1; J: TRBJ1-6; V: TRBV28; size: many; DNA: TGTGCCAGCAGGGAATATCAGGGGGCTTTTTCACCCCTCCACTTT; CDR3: CASREYQGAFSPLHF
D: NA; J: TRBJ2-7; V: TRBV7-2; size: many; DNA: TGTGCCAGCAGCTTTAACGGACTCTCCTACGAGCAGTACTTC; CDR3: CASSFNGLSYEQYF
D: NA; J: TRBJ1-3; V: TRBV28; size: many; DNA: TGTGCCAGCAGTTCACCGACCTTCCTCTCTGGAAACACCATATATTTT; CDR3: CASSSPTFLSGNTIYF
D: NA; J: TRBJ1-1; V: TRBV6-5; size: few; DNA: TGTGCCAGCAGTTACTCGCCCTACACTGAAGCTTTCTTT; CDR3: CASSYSPYTEAFF
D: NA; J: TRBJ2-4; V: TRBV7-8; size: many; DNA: TGTGCCAGCAGCTCAACCACTGGGGGCAAAAACATTCAGTACTTC; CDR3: CASSSTTGGKNIQYF
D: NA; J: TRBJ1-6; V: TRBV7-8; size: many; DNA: TGTGCCAGCAGCTTAGTAGCAGGGATTGGAGCTTCACCCCTCCACTTT; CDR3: CASSLVAGIGASPLHF
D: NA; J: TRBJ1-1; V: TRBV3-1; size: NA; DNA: TGTGCCAGCAGCCAATTAGTTCAGAGGGGCACTGAAGCTTTCTTT; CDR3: CASSQLVQRGTEAFF
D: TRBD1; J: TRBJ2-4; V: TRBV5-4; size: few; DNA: TGTGCCAGCAGCCCTTCGGGACAGAAAAACATTCAGTACTTC; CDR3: CASSPSGQKNIQYF
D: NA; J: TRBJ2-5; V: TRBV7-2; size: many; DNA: TGTGCCAGCAGCTTCAATTCCGGGACTCAAGAGACCCAGTACTTC; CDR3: CASSFNSGTQETQYF
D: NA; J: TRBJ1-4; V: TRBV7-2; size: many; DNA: TGTGCCAGCAGCTACCAGACAGGCTCTCTTGAAAAACTGTTTTTT; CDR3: CASSYQTGSLEKLFF
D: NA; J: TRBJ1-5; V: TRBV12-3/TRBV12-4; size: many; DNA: TGTGCCAGCACCTTTGGACAACCCACGCAGCCCCAGCATTTT; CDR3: CASTFGQPTQPQHF
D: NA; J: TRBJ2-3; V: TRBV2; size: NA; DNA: TGTGCCAGCAGTGAGCGGACAGAAGGAGATACGCAGTATTTT; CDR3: CASSERTEGDTQYF
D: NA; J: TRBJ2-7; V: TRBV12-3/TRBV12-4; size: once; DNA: TGTGCCAGCAGAAGTACGGGGAAGTACGAGCAGTACTTC; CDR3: CASRSTGKYEQYF
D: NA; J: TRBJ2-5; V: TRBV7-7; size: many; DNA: TGTGCTAGCAGCCCCAACCCCTTGACAGTAGTTGAGACCCAGTACTTC; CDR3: CASSPNPLTVVETQYF
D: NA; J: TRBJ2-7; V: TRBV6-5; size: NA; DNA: TGTGCCAGCAGTTACTCCCACTCGGGTCGGGGAAACGAGCAGTACTTC; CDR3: CASSYSHSGRGNEQYF
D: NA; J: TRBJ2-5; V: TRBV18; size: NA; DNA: TGTGCCAGCTCACCAAGGGCAGACCGAGAGACCCAGTACTTC; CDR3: CASSPRADRETQYF
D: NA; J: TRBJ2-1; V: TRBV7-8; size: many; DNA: TGTGCCAGCAGCTACGGGGGTGGCGGGGCCTCCTACAATGAGCAGTTCTTC; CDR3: CASSYGGGGASYNEQFF
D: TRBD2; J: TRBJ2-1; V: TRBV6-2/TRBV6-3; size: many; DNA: TGTGCCAGCAGTTCGAGCGGGGGGCCCAATGAGCAGTTCTTC; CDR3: CASSSSGGPNEQFF
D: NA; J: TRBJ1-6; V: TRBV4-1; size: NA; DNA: TGCGCCAGCAGCCAAGAACGAAGCTCCTATAATTCACCCCTCCACTTT; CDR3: CASSQERSSYNSPLHF
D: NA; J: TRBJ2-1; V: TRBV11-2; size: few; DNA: TGTGCCAGCAGCTTAGATCCCGGGCGGGGGCGGTACAATGAGCAGTTCTTC; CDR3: CASSLDPGRGRYNEQFF
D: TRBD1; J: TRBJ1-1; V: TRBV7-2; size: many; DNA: TGTGCCAGCAGCATGACAGGGAGCACTGAAGCTTTCTTT; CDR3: CASSMTGSTEAFF
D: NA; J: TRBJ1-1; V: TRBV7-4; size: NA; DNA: TGTGCCAGCAGCAGGGGGGAGGTCACTGAAGCTTTCTTT; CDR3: CASSRGEVTEAFF
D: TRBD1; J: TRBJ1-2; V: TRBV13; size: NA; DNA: TGTGCCAGCAGCCTAAGGGACAGGGGGAGTGGCTACACCTTC; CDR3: CASSLRDRGSGYTF
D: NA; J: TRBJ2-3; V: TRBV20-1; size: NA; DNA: TGCAGTGCTAGTAATAGGCCCCGGGACACAGATACGCAGTATTTT; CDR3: CSASNRPRDTDTQYF
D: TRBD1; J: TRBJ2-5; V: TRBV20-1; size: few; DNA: TGCAGTGCTCGACGAGGAGACAGGGTGCAAGAGACCCAGTACTTC; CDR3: CSARRGDRVQETQYF
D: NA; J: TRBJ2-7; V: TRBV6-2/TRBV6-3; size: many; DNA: TGTGCCACCCAAGAGACCTCCTACGAGCAGTACTTC; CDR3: CATQETSYEQYF
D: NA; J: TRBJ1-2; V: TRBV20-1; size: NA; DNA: TGCAGTGCTAGAGATTTACGGTCGGCCGGGGACTATGGCTACACCTTC; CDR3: CSARDLRSAGDYGYTF
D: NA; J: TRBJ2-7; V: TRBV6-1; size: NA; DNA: TGTGCCAGCAGTCTTGACCCGACAGGCCTAGCCTACGAGCAGTACTTC; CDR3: CASSLDPTGLAYEQYF
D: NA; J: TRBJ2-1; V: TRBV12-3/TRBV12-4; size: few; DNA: TGTGCCAGCAGCCTTGGGGGGTTTGTTCAGTTCTTC; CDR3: CASSLGGFVQFF
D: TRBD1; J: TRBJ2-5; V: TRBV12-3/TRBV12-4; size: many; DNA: TGTGCCAGCAGTTTGGACCTGACTCCCGGGACAGGGACCAACCAAGAGACCCAGTACTTC; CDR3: CASSLDLTPGTGTNQETQYF
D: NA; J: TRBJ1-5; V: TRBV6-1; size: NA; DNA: TGTGCCAGCAGTTTGGTTAAAGGTTTGGGGGGGGTAATAAGCAATCAGCCCCAGCATTTT; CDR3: CASSLVKGLGGVISNQPQHF
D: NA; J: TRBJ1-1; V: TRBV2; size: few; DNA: TGTGCCAGCAGTGGAGCAGAGAACACTGAAGCTTTCTTT; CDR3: CASSGAENTEAFF
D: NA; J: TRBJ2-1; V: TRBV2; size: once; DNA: TGTGCCAGCAGCGTACAGGGTGTGGGGGATGAGCAGTTCTTC; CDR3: CASSVQGVGDEQFF
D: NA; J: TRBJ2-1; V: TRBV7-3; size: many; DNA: TGTGCCAGCAGCTTGACTTCTCGGGGTTACAATGAGCAGTTCTTC; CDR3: CASSLTSRGYNEQFF
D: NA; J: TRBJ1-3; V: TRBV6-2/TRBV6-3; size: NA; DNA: TGTGCCATCGGAGCGAGCTCTGGAAACACCATATATTTT; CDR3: CAIGASSGNTIYF
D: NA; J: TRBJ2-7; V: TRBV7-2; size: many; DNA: TGTGCCAGCAGCCCGGGACACCAAACCTACGAGCAGTACTTC; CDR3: CASSPGHQTYEQYF